Listed below are T cell receptor beta chains from one sample, sequenced in a study of T cells in Graves' hyperthyroidism and ophthalmopathy. TCRdb analysed the multiplex PCR reads with MiXCR anew, one entry per CDR3 protein. This sample has hundreds of thousands of distinct CDR3 sequences, with roughly a quarter found just once. The sample was blood. The source of these receptors is a woman in her twenties or thirties with Graves' ophthalmopathy. Both conserved end residues are part of each CDR3. The D gene is left open where the match is weak. Some rows have no size entry. The others give once, few or many, or a class for an expanded clone.

v_gene	j_gene	abundance	d_gene	CDR3aa	CDR3nt
TRBV28	TRBJ1-3	.	TRBD1	CASRGSGQGTWNTIYF	TGTGCCAGCAGGGGGAGTGGACAGGGAACCTGGAACACCATATATTTT
TRBV6-4	TRBJ1-5	.	TRBD1	CASSDHSSTGVIVSQPQHF	TGTGCCAGCAGTGACCACTCCTCGACAGGGGTGATAGTCAGTCAGCCCCAGCATTTT
TRBV6-1	TRBJ2-5	many	.	CASSEQGFETQYF	TGTGCCAGCAGCGAACAGGGTTTTGAGACCCAGTACTTC
TRBV12-5	TRBJ1-5	.	.	CASGIPGLPQHF	TGTGCTAGTGGTATCCCAGGGCTCCCCCAGCATTTT
TRBV25-1	TRBJ2-4	many	.	CASSESGGSSNIQYF	TGTGCCAGCAGTGAATCTGGGGGATCCTCAAACATTCAGTACTTC
TRBV20-1	TRBJ1-5	few	TRBD1	CSANRDREGQPQHF	TGCAGTGCTAACCGGGACAGGGAAGGTCAGCCCCAGCATTTT
TRBV27	TRBJ2-2	many	.	CASKGGGGELFF	TGTGCCAGCAAAGGGGGGGGCGGGGAGCTGTTTTTT
TRBV2	TRBJ2-5	.	TRBD2	CASSELAGDLGETQYF	TGTGCCAGCAGTGAACTGGCGGGGGATTTAGGGGAGACCCAGTACTTC
TRBV6-1	TRBJ2-6	many	.	CASIEGATGANVLTF	TGTGCCAGCATCGAAGGGGCAACTGGGGCCAACGTCCTGACTTTC
TRBV28	TRBJ1-5	few	.	CASSLAAPTQPQHF	TGTGCCAGCAGTTTGGCGGCCCCAACTCAGCCCCAGCATTTT
TRBV12-3/TRBV12-4	TRBJ2-7	many	.	CASSLLAYEQYF	TGTGCCAGCAGCTTGTTGGCTTACGAGCAGTACTTC
TRBV6-2/TRBV6-3	TRBJ1-5	.	.	CASHSINQPQHF	TGTGCCAGCCACAGCATAAATCAGCCCCAGCATTTT
TRBV18	TRBJ2-7	few	TRBD2	CASSLGLAGGPRYEQYF	TGTGCCAGCTCCCTGGGGCTAGCGGGGGGCCCCCGGTACGAGCAGTACTTC
TRBV29-1	TRBJ1-2	many	TRBD1	CSVGSPTGDGYTF	TGCAGCGTTGGTTCTCCGACAGGGGATGGCTACACCTTC
TRBV6-5	TRBJ1-1	few	.	CASSYSRVGTEAFF	TGTGCCAGCAGTTACTCGCGAGTTGGCACTGAAGCTTTCTTT
TRBV7-3	TRBJ2-5	once	.	CASSRRVEETQYF	TGTGCCAGCAGCAGGCGAGTGGAAGAGACCCAGTACTTC
TRBV6-2/TRBV6-3	TRBJ1-2	.	.	CASGYGAEYGYTF	TGTGCCAGCGGTTACGGAGCAGAGTATGGCTACACCTTC
TRBV19	TRBJ1-1	many	.	CASSIGVSNTEAFF	TGTGCCAGTAGTATAGGAGTCTCCAACACTGAAGCTTTCTTT
TRBV12-3/TRBV12-4	TRBJ1-2	.	TRBD1	CASSPPGQRYYGYTF	TGTGCCAGCAGTCCTCCGGGACAGCGGTACTATGGCTACACCTTC
TRBV29-1	TRBJ2-7	once	.	CSVGQKYEQYF	TGCAGCGTTGGACAGAAATACGAGCAGTACTTC
TRBV10-3	TRBJ1-2	many	.	CAISMSPESYGYTF	TGTGCCATCAGTATGTCACCGGAATCCTATGGCTACACCTTC
TRBV5-5	TRBJ2-2	.	.	CASSLGAGRTGELFF	TGTGCCAGCAGCTTGGGGGCTGGACGGACCGGGGAGCTGTTTTTT
TRBV5-6	TRBJ2-7	many	TRBD1	CASSRPTGDYEQYF	TGTGCCAGCAGCCGACCGACAGGGGACTACGAGCAGTACTTC
TRBV10-3	TRBJ2-7	.	TRBD1	CAIYVETGALRRDF	TGTGCCATCTATGTGGAGACAGGGGCTCTTAGACGGGACTTC
TRBV6-5	TRBJ1-1	many	.	CASSYTEAFF	TGTGCCAGCAGTTACACTGAAGCTTTCTTT
TRBV20-1	TRBJ1-2	many	TRBD1	CSARVTDRVWGYTF	TGCAGTGCTAGAGTCACAGACAGGGTGTGGGGCTACACCTTC
TRBV6-2/TRBV6-3	TRBJ2-7	.	TRBD1	CASSYDGQGIYEQYF	TGTGCCAGCAGTTACGATGGACAGGGGATCTACGAGCAGTACTTC
TRBV7-9	TRBJ2-1	.	.	CASSPVGGDSYNEQFF	TGTGCCAGCAGCCCGGTGGGGGGTGATTCCTACAATGAGCAGTTCTTC
TRBV12-3/TRBV12-4	TRBJ1-2	few	.	CASSFTTESYGYTF	TGTGCCAGCAGTTTCACGACAGAGAGCTATGGCTACACCTTC
TRBV28	TRBJ1-6	.	TRBD1	CASSSGTGPSYSPLHF	TGTGCCAGCAGTTCCGGGACAGGGCCTAGTTATTCACCCCTCCACTTT
TRBV20-1	TRBJ2-5	many	.	CSARDFSPRRETQYF	TGCAGTGCTAGAGATTTCAGCCCTAGACGGGAGACCCAGTACTTC
TRBV6-1	TRBJ2-4	few	.	CASSQGFQAKNIKYF	TGTGCCAGCTCCCAGGGGTTCCAAGCCAAAAACATTAAGTACTTC
TRBV7-2	TRBJ2-5	many	.	CASRIAAGETQYF	TGTGCCAGCAGGATCGCGGCCGGGGAGACCCAGTACTTC
TRBV12-3/TRBV12-4	TRBJ1-5	many	TRBD1	CASRTGTAGQPQHF	TGTGCCAGCAGAACCGGGACAGCGGGTCAGCCCCAGCATTTT